This is a list of T cell receptor beta chains from one sample in a study of regulatory T cells in long-lasting Graves disease. TCRdb called the multiplex PCR reads again in MiXCR, with one record for every CDR3 protein. The sample carries roughly 420,000 distinct CDR3 sequences, 14% recorded once. In addition, the sample was reused for a study of T cells in Graves' hyperthyroidism and ophthalmopathy.

The sample consisted of peripheral blood mononuclear cells (PBMCs), taken at new diagnosis, from a patient treated with antithyroid drugs. All receptors derive from a woman aged 45-65 years with Graves disease. CDR3s include the opening cysteine and the closing phenylalanine or tryptophan. Only some rows state a clone size, as once, few, many or a class for expanded clones.

size,V,J,CDR3
few,TRBV2,TRBJ1-2,CASSTSREFHGYTF
many,TRBV12-3/TRBV12-4,TRBJ1-5,CASSFHRYSNQPQHF
many,TRBV7-9,TRBJ2-1,CASRTRVKGSGGRGDNEQFF
few,TRBV5-1,TRBJ2-1,CASSFSGPEQFF
many,TRBV11-2,TRBJ1-2,CASSLVLRAPYGYTF
many,TRBV7-9,TRBJ2-1,CASAADLGEQFF
many,TRBV7-8,NA,CASSPLWREYDEQFF
many,TRBV27,TRBJ2-3,CASSQHGYTDTQYF
many,TRBV5-1,TRBJ2-5,CASSPSFGEEKETQYF
NA,TRBV28,TRBJ2-2,CASSTRQGTGELFF
NA,TRBV30,TRBJ2-7,CSTGGSYEQYF
many,TRBV28,TRBJ1-2,CASSLRDTLNYGYTF
few,TRBV5-1,TRBJ2-3,CASSLGTTAPDTQYF
NA,TRBV5-1,TRBJ1-3,CASRDTISGNTIYF
many,TRBV9,TRBJ1-2,CASSVVGAGSDGYTF
NA,TRBV4-1,TRBJ2-7,CASSQVGLAGGMSYEQYF